A selection of T cell receptor beta chains follows, all from one sample in a study of T cells after yellow fever vaccination. One entry per CDR3 protein, called by TCRdb with MiXCR from the 5' RACE reads. The sample carries 300,000 or so distinct CDR3 sequences, over 10% recorded once. Source: CD4+ T cells sorted from PBMCs, taken 45 days after the yellow fever booster vaccination. The receptors come from a young man who received the YFV17D yellow fever vaccine. Both conserved end residues are part of each CDR3. The D gene is left open where the match is weak. Clone size is shown for a subset of rows, as once, few, many or a class of expanded clone.

>TRBV10-3|TRBD2|-|TRBJ2-1
CAIRQREGGYNEQFF
TGTGCCATCAGGCAGCGGGAGGGCGGGTACAATGAGCAGTTCTTC
>TRBV7-8|-|few|TRBJ2-2
CATGGPNTGELFF
TGTGCCACTGGGGGCCCTAACACCGGGGAGCTGTTTTTT
>TRBV6-5|-|few|TRBJ1-1
CASSYPGSLEAFF
TGTGCCAGCAGTTACCCGGGGTCTCTTGAAGCTTTCTTT
>TRBV5-1|-|-|TRBJ2-5
CASSQVQGESKTQYF
TGCGCCAGCAGCCAAGTACAGGGCGAGTCGAAGACCCAGTACTTC
>TRBV4-2|-|-|TRBJ2-7
CASSQDHGSEQYF
TGTGCCAGCAGCCAAGATCACGGGAGCGAGCAGTACTTC
>TRBV5-1|-|few|TRBJ2-1
CASSSRLNEQFF
TGCGCCAGCAGCTCTCGACTCAATGAGCAGTTCTTC
>TRBV5-1|-|few|TRBJ2-5
CASSRVREETQYF
TGCGCCAGCAGTAGGGTTAGAGAAGAGACCCAGTACTTC
>TRBV6-2/TRBV6-3|-|few|TRBJ2-7
CASRNYEQYF
TGTGCCAGCAGAAACTACGAGCAGTACTTC
>TRBV5-1|-|few|TRBJ2-7
CASSLGVTPPLYEQYF
TGCGCCAGCAGCTTGGGAGTTACTCCTCCTCTCTACGAGCAGTACTTC
>TRBV6-2/TRBV6-3|TRBD2|-|TRBJ2-3
CASSSRTSGRTDTQYF
TGTGCCAGCAGTTCGCGGACTAGCGGGCGCACAGATACGCAGTATTTT
>TRBV12-3/TRBV12-4|-|-|TRBJ2-1
CASRRGGTYNEQFF
TGTGCCAGCAGAAGGGGGGGTACCTACAATGAGCAGTTCTTC
>TRBV5-1|TRBD2|-|TRBJ2-5
CASSLAGGRNQETQYF
TGCGCCAGCAGCTTAGCGGGAGGGAGAAATCAAGAGACCCAGTACTTC
>TRBV24-1|TRBD1|few|TRBJ2-5
CATAGQGRETQYF
TGTGCCACAGCAGGACAGGGAAGAGAGACCCAGTACTTC
>TRBV18|-|many|TRBJ2-1
CASSSLGTDEQFF
TGTGCCAGCTCTTCGCTCGGGACCGACGAGCAGTTCTTC
>TRBV24-1|TRBD2|-|TRBJ2-1
CATSDSGTSDSSYNEQFF
TGTGCCACCAGTGATTCTGGGACTAGCGATAGCTCCTACAATGAGCAGTTCTTC
>TRBV5-6|TRBD2|few|TRBJ2-3
CASSEPGLPTDTQYF
TGTGCCAGCTCCGAACCGGGACTACCCACAGATACGCAGTATTTT
>TRBV20-1|TRBD1|-|TRBJ2-7
CSARGPGQGANEQYF
TGCAGTGCTAGAGGTCCGGGACAGGGGGCCAACGAGCAGTACTTC
>TRBV5-1|-|-|TRBJ2-2
CASSSGQNTGELFF
TGCGCCAGCAGCTCGGGACAAAACACCGGGGAGCTGTTTTTT
>TRBV6-1|TRBD1|-|TRBJ1-1
CASSEMWTGEAFF
TGTGCCAGCAGTGAAATGTGGACAGGGGAAGCTTTCTTT
>TRBV12-3/TRBV12-4|TRBD1|many|TRBJ2-5
CASSRDSQETQYF
TGTGCCAGCAGCCGGGACAGTCAAGAGACCCAGTACTTC
>TRBV5-1|-|-|TRBJ2-1
CASSNTPGELYNEQFF
TGCGCCAGCAGCAATACTCCGGGGGAGCTGTACAATGAGCAGTTCTTC
>TRBV29-1|-|many|TRBJ2-1
CSVGSSSYNEQFF
TGCAGCGTTGGATCGAGCTCCTACAATGAGCAGTTCTTC
>TRBV28|-|-|TRBJ2-5
CASSQQGLEETQYF
TGTGCCAGCAGTCAACAGGGCCTCGAAGAGACCCAGTACTTC
>TRBV5-5|-|-|TRBJ2-1
CASSLGGKISYNEQFF
TGTGCCAGCAGCTTAGGAGGTAAAATCTCCTACAATGAGCAGTTCTTC
>TRBV12-3/TRBV12-4|-|-|TRBJ2-2
CASSPGGRGELFF
TGTGCCAGCAGTCCAGGGGGGAGGGGGGAGCTGTTTTTT
>TRBV7-2|-|few|TRBJ2-7
CASSFPRGTQGYEQYF
TGTGCCAGCAGCTTTCCCCGCGGGACTCAGGGTTACGAGCAGTACTTC
>TRBV7-2|-|few|TRBJ1-2
CASSFRDTDVYGYTF
TGTGCCAGCAGCTTCCGGGACACGGACGTCTATGGCTACACCTTC
>TRBV5-5|TRBD2|-|TRBJ2-1
CASSLASGVNNEQFF
TGTGCCAGCAGCTTGGCTAGCGGGGTAAACAATGAGCAGTTCTTC
>TRBV4-3|-|few|TRBJ1-5
CASSQGAAGQPQHF
TGCGCCAGCAGCCAAGGGGCAGCGGGCCAGCCCCAGCATTTT
>TRBV6-1|-|-|TRBJ1-1
CASTTPGTPEAFF
TGTGCCAGCACCACCCCGGGGACTCCCGAAGCTTTCTTT
>TRBV7-9|-|-|TRBJ2-5
CASSLSATTETQYF
TGTGCCAGCAGCTTATCGGCCACAACAGAGACCCAGTACTTC
>TRBV20-1|TRBD2|-|TRBJ2-7
CSAIRGGSYEQYF
TGCAGTGCCATCCGGGGGGGCAGCTACGAGCAGTACTTC
>TRBV12-3/TRBV12-4|-|-|TRBJ2-7
CASSSRAYGQYF
TGTGCCAGCAGTTCTCGGGCCTACGGGCAGTACTTC
>TRBV20-1|TRBD2|few|TRBJ2-1
CSATPLASGSYNEQFF
TGCAGTGCTACCCCCCTGGCTAGCGGGAGTTACAATGAGCAGTTCTTC
>TRBV20-1|TRBD2|few|TRBJ2-5
CSARLAGVGETQYF
TGCAGTGCTAGGCTAGCGGGAGTAGGTGAGACCCAGTACTTC
>TRBV6-1|TRBD2|-|TRBJ2-3
CASIVKIGTSGRAADTQYF
TGTGCCAGCATAGTGAAGATAGGGACTAGCGGGAGGGCCGCAGATACGCAGTATTTT
>TRBV12-3/TRBV12-4|-|-|TRBJ2-3
CASIIAPSTDTQYF
TGTGCCAGCATCATCGCCCCCAGCACAGATACGCAGTATTTT
>TRBV27|-|-|TRBJ1-6
CASSSLRGRSLHF
TGTGCCAGCAGTTCGCTCAGGGGTAGGTCCCTCCACTTT
>TRBV27|-|few|TRBJ1-2
CASSMIKGGTF
TGTGCCAGCAGTATGATTAAGGGCGGGACCTTC
>TRBV20-1|TRBD1|few|TRBJ1-2
CSAGQGTGGYTF
TGCAGTGCTGGTCAGGGGACAGGGGGCTACACCTTC
>TRBV20-1|TRBD2|-|TRBJ2-3
CSAHNAGDTDTQYF
TGCAGTGCCCATAACGCGGGGGACACAGATACGCAGTATTTT
>TRBV20-1|-|few|TRBJ2-7
CSARGYEQYF
TGCAGTGCTAGAGGTTACGAGCAGTACTTC
>TRBV27|TRBD1|few|TRBJ2-1
CASSWTGVSYNEQFF
TGTGCCAGCAGTTGGACAGGCGTTTCCTACAATGAGCAGTTCTTC
>TRBV12-3/TRBV12-4|-|many|TRBJ2-3
CASSFPGTDTQYF
TGTGCCAGCAGTTTCCCCGGCACAGATACGCAGTATTTT
>TRBV10-3|TRBD2|few|TRBJ2-2
CAISDPQRENTGELFF
TGTGCCATCAGTGACCCCCAGCGGGAGAACACCGGGGAGCTGTTTTTT
>TRBV9|-|-|TRBJ2-5
CASSPRSLGETQYF
TGTGCCAGCAGCCCCAGGTCCTTAGGGGAGACCCAGTACTTC
>TRBV15|TRBD1|-|TRBJ1-5
CATSRVLDRGNQPQHF
TGTGCCACCAGCAGAGTCCTAGACAGGGGCAATCAGCCCCAGCATTTT
>TRBV27|TRBD2|-|TRBJ2-1
CASRKGGLAGVATYNEQFF
TGTGCCAGCAGAAAAGGCGGACTAGCGGGAGTGGCCACCTACAATGAGCAGTTCTTC
>TRBV4-2|TRBD2|many|TRBJ2-2
CASSRAGTSYTGELFF
TGTGCCAGCAGCCGCGCCGGGACTAGCTACACCGGGGAGCTGTTTTTT
>TRBV7-2|-|few|TRBJ2-7
CASSLQGGGPYEQYF
TGTGCCAGCAGCTTACAGGGAGGTGGCCCCTACGAGCAGTACTTC
>TRBV20-1|-|-|TRBJ2-5
CSARGGPRRGETQYF
TGCAGTGCTAGAGGTGGGCCACGGAGAGGGGAGACCCAGTACTTC
>TRBV9|-|few|TRBJ2-7
CASSPGSRSDEQYF
TGTGCCAGCAGCCCGGGTTCCAGGTCAGACGAGCAGTACTTC
>TRBV12-3/TRBV12-4|-|few|TRBJ1-4
CASTLQEGQKLFF
TGTGCCAGCACCCTACAAGAGGGACAAAAACTGTTTTTT
>TRBV5-1|TRBD1|-|TRBJ1-1
CASSLRQGRDTVAFF
TGCGCCAGCAGCCTAAGACAGGGGAGGGACACTGTAGCTTTCTTT